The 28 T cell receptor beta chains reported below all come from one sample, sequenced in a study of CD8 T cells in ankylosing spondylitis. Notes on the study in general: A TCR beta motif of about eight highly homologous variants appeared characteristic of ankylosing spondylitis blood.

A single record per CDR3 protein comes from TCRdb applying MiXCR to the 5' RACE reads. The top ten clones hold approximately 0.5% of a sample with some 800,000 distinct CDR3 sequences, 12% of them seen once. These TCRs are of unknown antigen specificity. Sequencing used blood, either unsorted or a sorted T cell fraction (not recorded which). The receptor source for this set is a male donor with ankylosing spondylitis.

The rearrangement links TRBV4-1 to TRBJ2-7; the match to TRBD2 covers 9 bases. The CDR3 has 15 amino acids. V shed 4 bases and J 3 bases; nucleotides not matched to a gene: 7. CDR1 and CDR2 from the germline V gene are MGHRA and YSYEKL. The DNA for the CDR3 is TGCGCCAGCAGCCGTCCTAGCGGGACGGGCTACGAGCAGTACTTC. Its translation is CASSRPSGTGYEQYF.

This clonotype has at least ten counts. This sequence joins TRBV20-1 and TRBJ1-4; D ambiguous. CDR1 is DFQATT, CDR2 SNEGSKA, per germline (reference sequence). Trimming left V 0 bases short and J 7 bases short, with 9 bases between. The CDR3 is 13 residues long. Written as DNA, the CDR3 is TGCAGTGCTAGAGACATAAGCGCTGAAAAACTGTTTTTT. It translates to CSARDISAEKLFF.

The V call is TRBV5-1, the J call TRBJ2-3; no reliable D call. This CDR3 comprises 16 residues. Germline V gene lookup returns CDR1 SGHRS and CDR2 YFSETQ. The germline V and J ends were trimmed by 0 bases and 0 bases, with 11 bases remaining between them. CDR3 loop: CASSLERSVSTDTQYF. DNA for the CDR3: TGCGCCAGCAGCTTGGAGAGGTCAGTCAGCACAGATACGCAGTATTTT.

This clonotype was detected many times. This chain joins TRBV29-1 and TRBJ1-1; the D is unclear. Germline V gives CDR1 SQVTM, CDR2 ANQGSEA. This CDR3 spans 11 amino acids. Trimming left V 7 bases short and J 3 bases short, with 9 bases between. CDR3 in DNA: TGCAGCGCCGGTTGGGACACTGAAGCTTTCTTT. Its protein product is CSAGWDTEAFF.

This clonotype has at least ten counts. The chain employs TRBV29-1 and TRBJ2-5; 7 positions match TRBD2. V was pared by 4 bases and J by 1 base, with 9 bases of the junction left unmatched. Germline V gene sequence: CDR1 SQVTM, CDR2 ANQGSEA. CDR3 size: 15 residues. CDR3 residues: CSVVGSSGAQETQYF. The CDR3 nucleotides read TGCAGCGTTGTAGGTTCCAGCGGGGCCCAAGAGACCCAGTACTTC.

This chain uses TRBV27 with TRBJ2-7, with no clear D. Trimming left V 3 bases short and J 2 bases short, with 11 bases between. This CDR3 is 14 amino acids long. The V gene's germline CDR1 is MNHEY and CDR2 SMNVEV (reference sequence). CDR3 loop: CASSLIGPTYEQYF. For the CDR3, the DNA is TGTGCCAGCAGTTTGATCGGTCCTACCTACGAGCAGTACTTC.

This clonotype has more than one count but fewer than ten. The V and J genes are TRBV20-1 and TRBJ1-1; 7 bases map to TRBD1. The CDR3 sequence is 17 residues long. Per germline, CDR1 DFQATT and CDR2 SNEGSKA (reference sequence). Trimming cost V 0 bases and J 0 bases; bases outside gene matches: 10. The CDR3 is CSARDWTGESMNTEAFF. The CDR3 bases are TGCAGTGCTAGAGATTGGACAGGAGAATCGATGAACACTGAAGCTTTCTTT.

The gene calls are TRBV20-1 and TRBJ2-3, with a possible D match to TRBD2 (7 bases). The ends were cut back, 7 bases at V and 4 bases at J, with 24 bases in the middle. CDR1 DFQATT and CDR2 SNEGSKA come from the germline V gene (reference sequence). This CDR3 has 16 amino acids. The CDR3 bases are TGCAGTGGGCTAGGTAGGGGCGCGGGGGCCGCAGATACGCAGTATTTT. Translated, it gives CSGLGRGAGAADTQYF.

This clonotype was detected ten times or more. The CDR3, as DNA: TGCAGCGTTGTGAGGCTAGCCGCGGAGACCCAGTACTTC. This encodes CSVVRLAAETQYF. This chain links TRBV29-1 with TRBJ2-5, with D possibly being TRBD2 (5 bases). The CDR3 has 13 residues. V was cut by 4 bases and J by 5 bases, with 14 bases left in between. Germline CDR1 SQVTM, CDR2 ANQGSEA.

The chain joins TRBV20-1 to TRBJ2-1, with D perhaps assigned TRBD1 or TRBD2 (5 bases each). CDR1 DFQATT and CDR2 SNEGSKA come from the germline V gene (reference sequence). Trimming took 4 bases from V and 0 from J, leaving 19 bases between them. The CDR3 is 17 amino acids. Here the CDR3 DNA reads TGCAGTGCTATGGGGCTAGCAGCCAGCCTCTCCTACAATGAGCAGTTCTTC. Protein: CSAMGLAASLSYNEQFF.

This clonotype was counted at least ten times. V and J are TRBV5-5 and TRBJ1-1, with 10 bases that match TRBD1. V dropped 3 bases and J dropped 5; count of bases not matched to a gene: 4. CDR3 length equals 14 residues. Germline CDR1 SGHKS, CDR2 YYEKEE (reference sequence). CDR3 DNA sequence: TGTGCCAGCAGCTCGGGACAGGGGTGGACTGAAGCTTTCTTT. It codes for CASSSGQGWTEAFF.

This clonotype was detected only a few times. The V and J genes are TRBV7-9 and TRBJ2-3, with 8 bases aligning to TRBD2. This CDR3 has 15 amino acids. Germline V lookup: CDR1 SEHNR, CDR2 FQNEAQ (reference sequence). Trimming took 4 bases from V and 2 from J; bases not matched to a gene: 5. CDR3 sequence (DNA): TGTGCCAGCAGCTCCTTAGCGGGACCCACAGATACGCAGTATTTT. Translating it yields CASSSLAGPTDTQYF. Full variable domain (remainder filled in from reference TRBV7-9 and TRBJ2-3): DTGVSQNPRHKITKRGQNVTFRCDPISEHNRLYWYRQTLGQGPEFLTYFQNEAQLEKSRLLSDRFSAERPKGSFSTLEIQRTEQGDSAMYLCASSSLAGPTDTQYFGPGTRLTVL.

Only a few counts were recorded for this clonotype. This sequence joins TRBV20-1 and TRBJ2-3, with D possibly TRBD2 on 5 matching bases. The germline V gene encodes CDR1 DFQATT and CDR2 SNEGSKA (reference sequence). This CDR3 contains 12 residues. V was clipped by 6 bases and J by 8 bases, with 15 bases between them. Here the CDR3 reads CSAQTMVRTQYF. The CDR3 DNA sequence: TGCAGTGCGCAGACTATGGTTCGTACGCAGTATTTT.

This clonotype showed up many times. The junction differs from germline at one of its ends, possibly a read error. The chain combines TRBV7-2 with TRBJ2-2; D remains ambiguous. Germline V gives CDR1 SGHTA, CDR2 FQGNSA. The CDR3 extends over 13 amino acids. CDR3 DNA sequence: TGCGCCAGCAGCTCCCCAAACACCGGGGAGCTGTTTTTT. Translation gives CASSSPNTGELFF.

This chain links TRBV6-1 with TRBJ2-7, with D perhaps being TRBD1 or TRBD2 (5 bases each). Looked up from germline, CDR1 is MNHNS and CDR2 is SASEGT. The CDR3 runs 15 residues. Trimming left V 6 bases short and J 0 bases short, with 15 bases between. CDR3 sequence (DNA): TGTGCCAGCAGGAATACAGGACTCGACTCCTACGAGCAGTACTTC. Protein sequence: CASRNTGLDSYEQYF.

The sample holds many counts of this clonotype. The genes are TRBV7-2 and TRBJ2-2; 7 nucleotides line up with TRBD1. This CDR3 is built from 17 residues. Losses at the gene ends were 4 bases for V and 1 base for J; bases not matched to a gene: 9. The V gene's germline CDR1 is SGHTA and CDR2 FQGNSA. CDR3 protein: CASSSYSGTENTGELFF. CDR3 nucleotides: TGTGCCAGCAGCTCCTACTCCGGGACAGAGAACACCGGGGAGCTGTTTTTT.

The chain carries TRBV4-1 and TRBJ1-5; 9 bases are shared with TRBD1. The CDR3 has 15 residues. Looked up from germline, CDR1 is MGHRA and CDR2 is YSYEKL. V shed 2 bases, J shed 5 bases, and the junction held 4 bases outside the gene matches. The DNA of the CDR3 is TGCGCCAGCAGCCAACCGGACAGGGGAGATCAGCCCCAGCATTTT. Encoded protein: CASSQPDRGDQPQHF.

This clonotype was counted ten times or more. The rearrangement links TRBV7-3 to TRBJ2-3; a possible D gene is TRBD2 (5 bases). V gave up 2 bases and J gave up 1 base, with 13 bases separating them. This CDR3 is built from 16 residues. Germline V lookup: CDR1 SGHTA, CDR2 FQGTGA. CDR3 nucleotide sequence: TGTGCCAGCAGCTTAGGGTCGGGGTCCGGCACAGATACGCAGTATTTT. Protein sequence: CASSLGSGSGTDTQYF.

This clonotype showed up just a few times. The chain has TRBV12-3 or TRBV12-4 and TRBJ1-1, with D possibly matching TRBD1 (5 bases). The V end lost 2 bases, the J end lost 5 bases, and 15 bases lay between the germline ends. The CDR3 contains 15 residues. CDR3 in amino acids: CASSLSRFGGTEAFF. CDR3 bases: TGTGCCAGCAGTTTAAGCCGGTTTGGGGGGACTGAAGCTTTCTTT.

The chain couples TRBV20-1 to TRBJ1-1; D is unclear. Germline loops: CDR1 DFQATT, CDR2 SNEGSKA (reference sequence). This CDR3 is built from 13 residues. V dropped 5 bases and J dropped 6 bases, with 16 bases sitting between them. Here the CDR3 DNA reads TGCAGTGCTCGGAAGGTAGGGATCGCTGAAGCTTTCTTT. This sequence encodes CSARKVGIAEAFF.

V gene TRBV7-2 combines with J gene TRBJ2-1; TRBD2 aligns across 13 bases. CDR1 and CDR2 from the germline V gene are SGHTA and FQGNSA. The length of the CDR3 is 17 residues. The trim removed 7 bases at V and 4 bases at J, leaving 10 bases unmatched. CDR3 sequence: CASTSTSGGPLYNEQFF. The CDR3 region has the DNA TGTGCCAGCACCTCGACTAGCGGGGGGCCTTTATACAATGAGCAGTTCTTC. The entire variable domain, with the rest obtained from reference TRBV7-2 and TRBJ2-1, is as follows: GAGVSQSPSNKVTEKGKDVELRCDPISGHTALYWYRQSLGQGLEFLIYFQGNSAPDKSGLPSDRFSAERTGGSVSTLTIQRTQQEDSAVYLCASTSTSGGPLYNEQFFGPGTRLTVL.

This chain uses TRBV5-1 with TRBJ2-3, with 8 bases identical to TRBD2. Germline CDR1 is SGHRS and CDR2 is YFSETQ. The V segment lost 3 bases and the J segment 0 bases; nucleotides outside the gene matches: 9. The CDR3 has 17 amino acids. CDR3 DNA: TGCGCCAGCAGCTCCCTTCATAGCGGGAAAAGCACAGATACGCAGTATTTT. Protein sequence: CASSSLHSGKSTDTQYF.

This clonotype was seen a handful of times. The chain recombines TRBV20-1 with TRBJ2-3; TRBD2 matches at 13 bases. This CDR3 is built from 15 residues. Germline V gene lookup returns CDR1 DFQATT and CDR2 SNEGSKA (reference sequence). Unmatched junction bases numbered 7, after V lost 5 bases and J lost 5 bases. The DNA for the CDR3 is TGCAGTGCTCCGGCCGGGACTAGCGGGGTAGATACGCAGTATTTT. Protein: CSAPAGTSGVDTQYF.

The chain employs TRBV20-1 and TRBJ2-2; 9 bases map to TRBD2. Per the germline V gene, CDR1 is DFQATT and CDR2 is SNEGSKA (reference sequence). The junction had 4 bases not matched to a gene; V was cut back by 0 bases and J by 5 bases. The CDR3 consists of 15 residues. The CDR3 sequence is CSAREWAGGTGELFF. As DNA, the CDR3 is TGCAGTGCTAGAGAGTGGGCGGGAGGGACCGGGGAGCTGTTTTTT.

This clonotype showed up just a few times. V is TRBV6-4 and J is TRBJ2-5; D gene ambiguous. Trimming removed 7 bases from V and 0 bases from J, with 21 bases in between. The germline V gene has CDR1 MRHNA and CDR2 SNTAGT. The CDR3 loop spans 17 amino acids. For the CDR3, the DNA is TGTGCCAGCATTTTTGATAGGGCAGTATCGTACCAAGAGACCCAGTACTTC. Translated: CASIFDRAVSYQETQYF.

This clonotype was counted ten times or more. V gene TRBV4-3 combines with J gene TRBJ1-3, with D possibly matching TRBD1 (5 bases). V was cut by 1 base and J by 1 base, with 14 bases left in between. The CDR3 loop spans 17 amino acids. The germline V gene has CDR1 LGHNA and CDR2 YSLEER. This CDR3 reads CASSQVVWGLSGNTIYF. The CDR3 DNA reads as TGCGCCAGCAGCCAAGTGGTCTGGGGCTTATCTGGAAACACCATATATTTT.

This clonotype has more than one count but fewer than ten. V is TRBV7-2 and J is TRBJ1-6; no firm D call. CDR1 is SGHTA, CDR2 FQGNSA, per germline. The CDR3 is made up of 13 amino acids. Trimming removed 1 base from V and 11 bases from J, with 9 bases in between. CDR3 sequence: CASSLVASAPLHF. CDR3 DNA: TGTGCCAGCAGCTTAGTGGCTTCGGCACCCCTCCACTTT.

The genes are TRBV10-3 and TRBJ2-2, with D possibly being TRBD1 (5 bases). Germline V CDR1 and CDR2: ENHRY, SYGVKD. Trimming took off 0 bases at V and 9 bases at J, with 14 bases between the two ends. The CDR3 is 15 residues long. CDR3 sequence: CAISESKGLPRELFF. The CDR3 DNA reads TGTGCCATCAGTGAGTCAAAGGGGCTGCCCCGGGAGCTGTTTTTT.